The 20 T cell receptor beta chains reported below all come from one sample, sequenced in a study of T cells of healthy individuals. MiXCR, applied by TCRdb to the 5' RACE reads, yields one record per CDR3 protein. This table has about 96,000 distinct CDR3 sequences, around 17% appearing once. The receptors come from a human donor in good health.

This clonotype was seen repeatedly, ten times or more. The chain links TRBV18 to TRBJ2-1, with D possibly TRBD1 on 6 matching bases. This CDR3 comprises 15 residues. V was cut by 3 bases and J by 5 bases, with 14 bases left in between. The germline V gene has CDR1 KGHSH and CDR2 LQKENI. CDR3 coding DNA: TGTGCCAGCTCACCGAACAGGGCCGGGAACAATGAGCAGTTCTTC. Protein product: CASSPNRAGNNEQFF.

This clonotype was counted between two and nine times. The chain is built from TRBV20-1 and TRBJ2-5; D tentatively reads TRBD1 or TRBD2 (5 bases each). Between the trimmed V and J ends, which lost 6 bases and 1 base, there was a span of 15 bases. There are 14 residues in the CDR3. CDR1 is DFQATT and CDR2 is SNEGSKA in the germline V gene (reference sequence). The CDR3 DNA reads as TGCAGTGCGAGGGACGGGTCCGGCCAAGAGACCCAGTACTTC. Amino acids: CSARDGSGQETQYF.

The genes are TRBV20-1 and TRBJ2-1, with 8 bases fitting TRBD2. The germline V gene encodes CDR1 DFQATT and CDR2 SNEGSKA (reference sequence). This CDR3 is built from 15 residues. Trimming removed 3 bases from V and 0 bases from J; junction bases left unmatched: 4. This CDR3 is CSASGRAGSYNEQFF. The CDR3 coding sequence is TGCAGTGCTAGCGGGAGGGCAGGCTCCTACAATGAGCAGTTCTTC.

Many counts were recorded for this clonotype. The gene calls are TRBV4-1 and TRBJ2-3; 7 bases are shared with TRBD1. The germline gives CDR1 MGHRA, CDR2 YSYEKL. Unmatched junction bases numbered 5, after V lost 2 bases and J lost 6 bases. This CDR3 has 14 residues. The CDR3 is CASSQRDRSDTQYF. The DNA of the CDR3 is TGCGCCAGCAGCCAACGGGACAGATCGGATACGCAGTATTTT.

The CDR3 nucleotides are TGTGCCAGCAGTCACACGGAGGAAAAACTGTTTTTT. Its translation: CASSHTEEKLFF. V usage is TRBV6-2 or TRBV6-3 and J usage is TRBJ1-4; D gene unclear. Germline V gene lookup returns CDR1 MNHEY and CDR2 SVGEGT. The CDR3 has 12 amino acids. Trimming cost V 5 bases and J 8 bases, with 9 bases left between them.

This rearrangement joins TRBV12-3 or TRBV12-4 to TRBJ2-7; 7 nucleotides agree with TRBD2. The CDR3 is 15 residues long. Trimming cost V 4 bases and J 6 bases; bases outside gene matches: 12. Here the CDR3 DNA reads TGTGCCAGCAGTTCCCCCACTAGCGAGTCCGTCGAGCAGTACTTC. Its translation is CASSSPTSESVEQYF.

This chain links TRBV20-1 with TRBJ2-6, with 9 bases identical to TRBD1. The CDR3 is 18 residues long. The germline V gene encodes CDR1 DFQATT and CDR2 SNEGSKA (reference sequence). With V trimmed by 4 bases and J by 0 bases, 10 bases remained unmatched. The CDR3 DNA follows: TGCAGTGCTATTTGGGACAGGGAAGCGGCCTCTGGGGCCAACGTCCTGACTTTC. Amino acid sequence: CSAIWDREAASGANVLTF.

This clonotype appeared a few times. Germline and junction disagree at one end, which may indicate a read error. The chain couples TRBV6-5 to TRBJ1-1; TRBD1 aligns across 7 bases. The germline V gene has CDR1 MNHEY and CDR2 SVGAGI. The CDR3 runs 16 residues. The CDR3 is CASNYFPGQKNTEAFF. The CDR3 DNA reads as TGTGCCAGCAATTACTTCCCGGGACAGAAGAACACTGAAGCTTTCTTT.

This clonotype was observed a single time. V and J are TRBV7-3 and TRBJ1-4; 9 nucleotides match TRBD1. V gave up 4 bases and J gave up 11 bases; unmatched junction bases: 11. Germline values: CDR1 SGHTA, CDR2 FQGTGA. The CDR3 spans 15 residues. The CDR3 loop is CASSSTGTGSDKLFF. Here the CDR3 DNA reads TGTGCCAGCAGCTCAACCGGGACAGGGTCGGATAAACTGTTTTTT. The complete variable domain, with remaining parts taken from reference TRBV7-3 and TRBJ1-4, reads GAGVSQTPSNKVTEKGKYVELRCDPISGHTALYWYRQSLGQGPEFLIYFQGTGAADDSGLPNDRFFAVRPEGSVSTLKIQRTERGDSAVYLCASSSTGTGSDKLFFGSGTQLSVL.

The table lists this clonotype with a few counts. The chain carries TRBV6-5 and TRBJ1-6; 8 nucleotides align to TRBD1. CDR3 length: 18 amino acids. J lost 0 bases, V lost 5 bases, and 9 bases had no gene match. Germline V gives CDR1 MNHEY, CDR2 SVGAGI. The CDR3 here is CASSNRTGWSSYNSPLHF. The CDR3 region has the DNA TGTGCCAGCAGTAATAGGACAGGGTGGAGCTCCTATAATTCACCCCTCCACTTT.

The sample holds many counts of this clonotype. V gene TRBV4-1 combines with J gene TRBJ1-5; the match to TRBD1 covers 7 bases. V lost 3 bases to trimming and J lost 2 bases; unmatched junction nucleotides: 1. Germline V gene data show CDR1 as MGHRA and CDR2 as YSYEKL. The CDR3 consists of 14 residues. CDR3 loop: CASSHGTGNQPQHF. DNA of the CDR3: TGCGCCAGCAGCCATGGGACAGGCAATCAGCCCCAGCATTTT.

This clonotype occurred a few times. V and J are TRBV29-1 and TRBJ2-1; TRBD2 matches 11 bases. V was pared by 6 bases and J by 5 bases, with 9 bases of the junction left unmatched. This CDR3 is built from 15 residues. CDR1 and CDR2 (germline): SQVTM, ANQGSEA. This chain's CDR3 is CSVRPSGRSDNEQFF. The CDR3 nucleotides are TGCAGCGTGCGCCCTAGCGGGAGGTCAGACAATGAGCAGTTCTTC.

This clonotype appeared a few times. This chain links TRBV11-2 with TRBJ2-3; 13 nucleotides agree with TRBD2. Unmatched junction bases numbered 6, after V lost 5 bases and J lost 4 bases. The CDR3 is 16 amino acids. CDR1 SGHAT and CDR2 FQNNGV come from the germline V gene. CDR3 in DNA: TGTGCCAGCAGCCAGGGACTAGCGGGGACCTCAGATACGCAGTATTTT. It translates to CASSQGLAGTSDTQYF.

On this clonotype itself: A read error may produce the germline difference seen at one junction end. V and J are TRBV4-3 and TRBJ2-3, with 9 positions matching TRBD2. Germline lookup yields CDR1 LGHNA and CDR2 YSLEER. The CDR3 loop spans 16 amino acids. The CDR3 reads CASSQTGTSRTDTQYF. The DNA of the CDR3 is TGCGCCAGCAGCCAAACCGGGACTAGCCGAACAGACACGCAGTATTTT.

This clonotype was seen many times. The rearrangement links TRBV4-1 to TRBJ1-1; the D is unclear. V was cut by 1 base and J by 0 bases, with 6 bases left in between. From germline, CDR1 is MGHRA and CDR2 YSYEKL. The CDR3 contains 14 residues. Here the CDR3 reads CASSQGFLNTEAFF. The CDR3 nucleotides are TGCGCCAGCAGCCAAGGTTTCTTGAACACTGAAGCTTTCTTT.

The chain carries TRBV29-1 and TRBJ2-2; D tentatively fits TRBD1 or TRBD2 (6 bases each). This CDR3 contains 13 residues. Germline V gene lookup returns CDR1 SQVTM and CDR2 ANQGSEA. Trimming took 7 bases from V and 0 from J, leaving 9 bases between them. The CDR3 coding sequence is TGCAGCGCGGGGGACACGAACACCGGGGAGCTGTTTTTT. Translated, it gives CSAGDTNTGELFF.

This chain links TRBV15 with TRBJ2-5; D is perhaps TRBD2 (6 bases). Trimming shortened V by 1 base and J by 3 bases, and 15 bases separated the two germline ends. The germline gives CDR1 LNHNV, CDR2 YYDKDF (reference sequence). The CDR3 has 16 amino acids. The DNA of the CDR3 is TGTGCCACCAGCAGAGGTGGGGGACTGCCCGAAGAGACCCAGTACTTC. It codes for CATSRGGGLPEETQYF. The whole variable domain, remainder taken from reference TRBV15 and TRBJ2-5, is DAMVIQNPRYQVTQFGKPVTLSCSQTLNHNVMYWYQQKSSQAPKLLFHYYDKDFNNEADTPDNFQSRRPNTSFCFLDIRSPGLGDTAMYLCATSRGGGLPEETQYFGPGTRLLVL.

V is TRBV7-2 and J is TRBJ2-3; no firm D call. CDR3 length: 14 residues. Germline-derived CDR1 and CDR2 are SGHTA and FQGNSA. V gave up 4 bases and J gave up 3 bases, with 11 bases separating them. CDR3 in amino acids: CASSSRPETDTQYF. The CDR3 coding sequence is TGTGCCAGCAGCTCCAGACCAGAGACAGATACGCAGTATTTT.

V is TRBV18 and J is TRBJ1-5, with TRBD1 identical over 9 bases. This CDR3 spans 15 amino acids. Germline CDR1 and CDR2: KGHSH and LQKENI. The trim removed 3 bases at V and 7 bases at J, leaving 7 bases unmatched. CDR3 sequence (DNA): TGTGCCAGCTCACCCGGGACAGGGACGGGACAGCCCCAGCATTTT. It translates to CASSPGTGTGQPQHF.

This clonotype was found many times. The chain recombines TRBV5-6 with TRBJ2-7; D gene uncertain. The V gene's germline CDR1 is SGHDT and CDR2 YYEEEE. Trimming stripped 1 base from V and 2 bases from J, with 16 bases between. The CDR3 covers 16 residues. CDR3 DNA sequence: TGTGCCAGCAGCTTGCTGATTCCTAGTCCCACCTACGAGCAGTACTTC. Encoded protein: CASSLLIPSPTYEQYF.